A selection of T cell receptor beta chains follows, all from one sample in a study of CD8+ T cells in alopecia areata. Here immunoSEQ multiplex PCR was the method, and the copy in TCRdb shows in-frame clones only, minus some. Of some 200,000 clones detected, 56% appear once; the ten largest clones hold 4.5% to 6%. The sample taken for sequencing was CD8+ T cells sorted from blood. All receptors come from a human donor in good health. Each CDR3 is given with its conserved first and last residue. Fields, in order: D gene, V gene, clone size, J gene, CDR3 protein, CDR3 DNA. The D gene is left open where the match is weak. Rows may omit the clone size; those that give it use once, few, many or a size class.

d_call: NA
v_call: TRBV7-9
clone_size: few
j_call: TRBJ2-7
cdr3_aa: CASSLASNFSYEQYF
cdr3_nt: TGTGCCAGCAGCTTAGCGAGCAACTTCTCCTACGAGCAGTACTTC

d_call: TRBD1
v_call: TRBV5-8
clone_size: NA
j_call: TRBJ2-5
cdr3_aa: CASSQGQGYQETQYF
cdr3_nt: TGTGCCAGCAGCCAAGGACAGGGGTACCAAGAGACCCAGTACTTC

d_call: NA
v_call: TRBV18
clone_size: few
j_call: TRBJ2-5
cdr3_aa: CASSPGLRYQETQYF
cdr3_nt: TGTGCCAGCTCACCGGGTCTCAGGTACCAAGAGACCCAGTACTTC

d_call: NA
v_call: TRBV9
clone_size: NA
j_call: TRBJ1-2
cdr3_aa: CASSVGRQGANYGYTF
cdr3_nt: TGTGCCAGCAGCGTAGGCAGGCAGGGAGCTAACTATGGCTACACCTTC

d_call: NA
v_call: TRBV4-1
clone_size: NA
j_call: TRBJ2-7
cdr3_aa: CASSRLMGSTAWEQYF
cdr3_nt: TGCGCCAGCAGCCGATTAATGGGCTCCACCGCTTGGGAGCAGTACTTC

d_call: NA
v_call: TRBV5-4
clone_size: few
j_call: TRBJ2-3
cdr3_aa: CAAGQAKDTQYF
cdr3_nt: TGTGCCGCGGGACAAGCGAAAGATACGCAGTATTTT

d_call: NA
v_call: TRBV29-1
clone_size: NA
j_call: TRBJ1-5
cdr3_aa: CSATDSPNQPQHF
cdr3_nt: TGCAGCGCGACGGACAGTCCCAATCAGCCCCAGCATTTT

d_call: TRBD1
v_call: TRBV4-1
clone_size: few
j_call: TRBJ2-3
cdr3_aa: CASSPPGGGTDTQYF
cdr3_nt: TGCGCCAGCAGCCCACCAGGGGGCGGCACAGATACGCAGTATTTT

d_call: NA
v_call: TRBV5-8
clone_size: NA
j_call: TRBJ1-5
cdr3_aa: CASSLVGAGNQPQHF
cdr3_nt: TGTGCCAGCAGCTTGGTAGGGGCGGGTAATCAGCCCCAGCATTTT

d_call: TRBD2
v_call: TRBV29-1
clone_size: few
j_call: TRBJ2-1
cdr3_aa: CSVAGTSGGNEQFF
cdr3_nt: TGCAGCGTTGCCGGGACTAGCGGGGGTAATGAGCAGTTCTTC

d_call: NA
v_call: TRBV7-9
clone_size: NA
j_call: TRBJ2-5
cdr3_aa: CASSPGRRDGQETQYF
cdr3_nt: TGTGCCAGCAGCCCCGGTCGGCGGGACGGCCAAGAGACCCAGTACTTC